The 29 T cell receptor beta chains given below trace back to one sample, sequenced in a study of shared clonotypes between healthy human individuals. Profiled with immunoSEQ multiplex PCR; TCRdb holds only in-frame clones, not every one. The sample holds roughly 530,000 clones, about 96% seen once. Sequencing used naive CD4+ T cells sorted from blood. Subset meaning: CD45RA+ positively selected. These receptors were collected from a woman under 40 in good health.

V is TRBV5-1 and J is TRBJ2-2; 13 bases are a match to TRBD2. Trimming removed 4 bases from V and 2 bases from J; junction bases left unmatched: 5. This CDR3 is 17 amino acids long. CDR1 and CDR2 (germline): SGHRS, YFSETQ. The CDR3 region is CASSPGLAGTNTGELFF. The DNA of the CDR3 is TGCGCCAGCAGCCCGGGACTAGCGGGGACTAACACCGGGGAGCTGTTTTTT.

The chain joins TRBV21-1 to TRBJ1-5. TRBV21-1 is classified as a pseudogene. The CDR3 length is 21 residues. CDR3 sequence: CASSAPHGGATRSDPHLGRNF. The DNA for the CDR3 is TGTGCCAGCAGCGCCCCCCATGGGGGGGCCACCCGTTCAGACCCTCACTTGGGCCGGAATTTT.

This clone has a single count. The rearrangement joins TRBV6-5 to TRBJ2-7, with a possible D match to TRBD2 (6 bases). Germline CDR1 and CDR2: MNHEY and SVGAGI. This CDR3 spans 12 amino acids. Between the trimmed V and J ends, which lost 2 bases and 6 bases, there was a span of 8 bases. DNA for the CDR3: TGTGCCAGCAGTTACACCGGGGGCGAGCAGTACTTC. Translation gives CASSYTGGEQYF.

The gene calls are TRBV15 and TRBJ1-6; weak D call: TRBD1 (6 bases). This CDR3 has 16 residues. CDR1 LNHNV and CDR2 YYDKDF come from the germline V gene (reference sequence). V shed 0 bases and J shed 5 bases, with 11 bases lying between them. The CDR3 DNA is TGTGCCACCAGCAGAGATTCTTGGACAGATAATTCACCCCTCCACTTT. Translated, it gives CATSRDSWTDNSPLHF.

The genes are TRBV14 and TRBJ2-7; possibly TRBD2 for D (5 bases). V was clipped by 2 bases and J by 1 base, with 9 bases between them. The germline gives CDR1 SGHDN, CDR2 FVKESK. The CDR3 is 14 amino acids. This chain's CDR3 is CASSQLRGSYEQYF. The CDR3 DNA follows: TGTGCCAGCAGCCAACTTCGGGGATCCTACGAGCAGTACTTC.

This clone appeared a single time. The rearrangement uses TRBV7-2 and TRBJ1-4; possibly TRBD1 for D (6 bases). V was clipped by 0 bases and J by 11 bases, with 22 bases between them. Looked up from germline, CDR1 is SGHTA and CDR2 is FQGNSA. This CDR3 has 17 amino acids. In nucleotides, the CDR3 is TGTGCCAGCAGCTTAGCTGGGACAAGGGGAATTGTTGGGAAACTGTTTTTT. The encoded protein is CASSLAGTRGIVGKLFF.

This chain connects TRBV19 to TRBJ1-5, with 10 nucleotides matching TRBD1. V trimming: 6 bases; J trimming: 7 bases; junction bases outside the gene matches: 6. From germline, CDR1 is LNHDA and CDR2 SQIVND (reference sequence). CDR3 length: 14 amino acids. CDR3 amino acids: CASRVTGGGQPQHF. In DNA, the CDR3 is TGTGCCAGTAGGGTGACAGGGGGCGGGCAGCCCCAGCATTTT.

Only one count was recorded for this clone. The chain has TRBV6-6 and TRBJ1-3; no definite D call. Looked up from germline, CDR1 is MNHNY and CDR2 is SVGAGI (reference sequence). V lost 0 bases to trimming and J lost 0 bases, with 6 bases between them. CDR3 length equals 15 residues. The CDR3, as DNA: TGTGCCAGCAGTTACTCGCGGCACTCTGGAAACACCATATATTTT. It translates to CASSYSRHSGNTIYF.

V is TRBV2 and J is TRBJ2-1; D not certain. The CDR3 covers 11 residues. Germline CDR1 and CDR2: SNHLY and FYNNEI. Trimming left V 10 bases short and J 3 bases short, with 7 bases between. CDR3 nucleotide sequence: TGTGCCACCAATGTCTACAATGAGCAGTTCTTC. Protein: CATNVYNEQFF.

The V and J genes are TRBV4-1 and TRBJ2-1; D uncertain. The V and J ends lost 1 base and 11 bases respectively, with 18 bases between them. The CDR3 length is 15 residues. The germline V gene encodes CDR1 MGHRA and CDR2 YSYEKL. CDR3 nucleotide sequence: TGCGCCAGCAGCCAAGGTGTGGTAGAAAATGATAAGCAGTTCTTC. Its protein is CASSQGVVENDKQFF.

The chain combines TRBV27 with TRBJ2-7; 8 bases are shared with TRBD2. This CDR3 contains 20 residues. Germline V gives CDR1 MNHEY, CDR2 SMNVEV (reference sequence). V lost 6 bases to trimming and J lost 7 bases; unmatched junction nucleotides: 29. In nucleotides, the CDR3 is TGTGCCAGCAGCCAAACCGCCCTGGGACTAGGAACCGTCTACCTACTTGAGCAGTACTTC. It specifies CASSQTALGLGTVYLLEQYF.

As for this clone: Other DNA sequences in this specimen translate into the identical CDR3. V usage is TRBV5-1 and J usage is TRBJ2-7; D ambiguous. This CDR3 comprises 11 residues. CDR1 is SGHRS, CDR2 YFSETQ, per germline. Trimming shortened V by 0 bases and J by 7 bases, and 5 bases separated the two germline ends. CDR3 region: CASSLDGEQYF. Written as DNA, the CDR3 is TGCGCCAGCAGCTTGGACGGGGAGCAGTACTTC. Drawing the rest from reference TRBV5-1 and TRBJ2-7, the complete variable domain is KAGVTQTPRYLIKTRGQQVTLSCSPISGHRSVSWYQQTPGQGLQFLFEYFSETQRNKGNFPGRFSGRQFSNSRSEMNVSTLELGDSALYLCASSLDGEQYFGPGTRLTVT.

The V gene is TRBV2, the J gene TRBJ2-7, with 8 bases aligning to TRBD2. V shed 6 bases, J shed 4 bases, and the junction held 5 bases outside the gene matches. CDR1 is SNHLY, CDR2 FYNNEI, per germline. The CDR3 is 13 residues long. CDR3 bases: TGTGCCAGCAGGACAAGCGGGAGATACGAGCAGTACTTC. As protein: CASRTSGRYEQYF.

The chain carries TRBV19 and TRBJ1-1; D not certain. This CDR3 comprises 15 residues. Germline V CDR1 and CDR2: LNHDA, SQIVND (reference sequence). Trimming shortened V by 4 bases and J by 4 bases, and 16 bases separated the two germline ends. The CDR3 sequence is CASSSRAHAVTEAFF. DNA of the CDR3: TGTGCCAGTAGTAGCCGGGCACATGCTGTCACTGAAGCTTTCTTT.

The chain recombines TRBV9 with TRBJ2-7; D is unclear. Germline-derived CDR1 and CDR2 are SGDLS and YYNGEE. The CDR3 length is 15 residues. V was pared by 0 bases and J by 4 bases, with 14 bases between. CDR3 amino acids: CASSVGTVRVYEQYF. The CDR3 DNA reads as TGTGCCAGCAGCGTAGGTACCGTTCGTGTTTACGAGCAGTACTTC.

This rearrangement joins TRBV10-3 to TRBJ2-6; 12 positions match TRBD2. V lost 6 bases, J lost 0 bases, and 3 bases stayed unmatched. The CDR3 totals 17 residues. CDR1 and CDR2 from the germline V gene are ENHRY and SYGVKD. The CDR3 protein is CAIRGTSGYSGANVLTF. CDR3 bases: TGTGCCATCAGGGGGACTAGCGGGTACTCTGGGGCCAACGTCCTGACTTTC.

CDR3 coding DNA: TGTGCCAGCCAAGGGGACAGGCCCTACGAGCAGTACTTC. Its protein product is CASQGDRPYEQYF. The rearrangement uses TRBV6-1 and TRBJ2-5; 8 bases fit TRBD1. The DNA end favors TRBJ2-7, so the J call may be wrong. CDR1 and CDR2 (germline): MNHNS, SASEGT. The CDR3 is made up of 13 amino acids.

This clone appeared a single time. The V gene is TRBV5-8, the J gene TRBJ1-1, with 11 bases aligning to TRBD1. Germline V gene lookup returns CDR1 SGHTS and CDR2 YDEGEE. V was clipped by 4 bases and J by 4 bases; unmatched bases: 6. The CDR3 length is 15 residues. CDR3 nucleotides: TGTGCCAGCAGCGTAGCCGGGACAGGGGGCACTGAAGCTTTCTTT. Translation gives CASSVAGTGGTEAFF.

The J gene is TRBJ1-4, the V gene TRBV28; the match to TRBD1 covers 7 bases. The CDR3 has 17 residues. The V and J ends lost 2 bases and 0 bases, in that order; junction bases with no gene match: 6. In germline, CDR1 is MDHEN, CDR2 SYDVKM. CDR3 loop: CASSLRRTGATNEKLFF. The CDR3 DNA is TGTGCCAGCAGTTTAAGGAGGACAGGCGCAACTAATGAAAAACTGTTTTTT.

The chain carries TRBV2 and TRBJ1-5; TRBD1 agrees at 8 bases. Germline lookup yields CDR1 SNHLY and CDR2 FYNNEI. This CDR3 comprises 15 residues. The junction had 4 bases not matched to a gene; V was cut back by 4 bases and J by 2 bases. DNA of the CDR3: TGTGCCAGCAGTGCTGACAGGGGTCGCAATCAGCCCCAGCATTTT. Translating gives CASSADRGRNQPQHF.

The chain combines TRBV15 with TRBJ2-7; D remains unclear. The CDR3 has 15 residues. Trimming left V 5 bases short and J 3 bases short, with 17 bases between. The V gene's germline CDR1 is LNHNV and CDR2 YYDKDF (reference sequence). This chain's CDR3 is CATSAPEKGRYEQYF. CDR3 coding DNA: TGTGCCACCAGCGCACCAGAGAAGGGCCGCTACGAGCAGTACTTC.

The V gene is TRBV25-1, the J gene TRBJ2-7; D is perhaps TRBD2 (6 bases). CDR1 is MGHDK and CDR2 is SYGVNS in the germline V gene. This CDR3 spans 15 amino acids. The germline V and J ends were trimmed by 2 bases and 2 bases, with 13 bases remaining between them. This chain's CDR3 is CASSEGGTGAYEQYF. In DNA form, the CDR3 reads TGTGCCAGCAGTGAAGGCGGGACCGGGGCCTACGAGCAGTACTTC.

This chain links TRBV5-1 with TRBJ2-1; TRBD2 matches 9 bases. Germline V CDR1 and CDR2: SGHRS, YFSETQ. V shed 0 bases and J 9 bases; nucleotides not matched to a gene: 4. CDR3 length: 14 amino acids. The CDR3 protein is CASSLGLAAGEQFF. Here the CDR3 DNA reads TGCGCCAGCAGCTTGGGACTAGCGGCCGGTGAGCAGTTCTTC.

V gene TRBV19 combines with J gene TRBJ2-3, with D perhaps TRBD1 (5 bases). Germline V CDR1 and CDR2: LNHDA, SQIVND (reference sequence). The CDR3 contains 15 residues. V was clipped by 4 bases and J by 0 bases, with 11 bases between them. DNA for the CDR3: TGTGCCAGTAGTACGACAGATGCTAGCACAGATACGCAGTATTTT. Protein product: CASSTTDASTDTQYF.

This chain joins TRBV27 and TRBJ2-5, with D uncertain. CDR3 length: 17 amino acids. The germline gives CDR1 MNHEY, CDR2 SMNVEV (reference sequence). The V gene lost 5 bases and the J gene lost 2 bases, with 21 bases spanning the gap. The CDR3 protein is CASSTLIGSNLQETQYF. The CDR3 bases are TGTGCCAGCAGTACTCTCATCGGAAGCAACCTGCAAGAGACCCAGTACTTC.

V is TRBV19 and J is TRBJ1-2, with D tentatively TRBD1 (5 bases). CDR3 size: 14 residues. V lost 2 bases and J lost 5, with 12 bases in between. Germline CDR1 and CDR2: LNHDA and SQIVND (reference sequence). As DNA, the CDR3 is TGTGCCAGTAGTATATCTGTGACAGAGTATGGCTACACCTTC. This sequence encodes CASSISVTEYGYTF. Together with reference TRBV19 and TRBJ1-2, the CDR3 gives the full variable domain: DGGITQSPKYLFRKEGQNVTLSCEQNLNHDAMYWYRQDPGQGLRLIYYSQIVNDFQKGDIAEGYSVSREKKESFPLTVTSAQKNPTAFYLCASSISVTEYGYTFGSGTRLTVV.

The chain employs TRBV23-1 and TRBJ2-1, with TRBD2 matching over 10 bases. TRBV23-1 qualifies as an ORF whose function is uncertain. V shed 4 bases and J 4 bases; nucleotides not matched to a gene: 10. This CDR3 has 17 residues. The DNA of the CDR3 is TGCGCCAGCAGTCTCCATGAGCCTAGCGGGAGATACAATGAGCAGTTCTTC. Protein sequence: CASSLHEPSGRYNEQFF.

The DNA for the CDR3 is TGTGCCAGCAGTGAAAGGACAGGGGAAACCTACGAGCAGTACTTC. It specifies CASSERTGETYEQYF. The chain combines TRBV2 with TRBJ2-7; 9 nucleotides match TRBD1. The CDR3 length is 15 residues. From germline, CDR1 is SNHLY and CDR2 FYNNEI. Trimming at V came to 2 bases and at J to 2 bases, leaving 4 bases not matched to a gene.

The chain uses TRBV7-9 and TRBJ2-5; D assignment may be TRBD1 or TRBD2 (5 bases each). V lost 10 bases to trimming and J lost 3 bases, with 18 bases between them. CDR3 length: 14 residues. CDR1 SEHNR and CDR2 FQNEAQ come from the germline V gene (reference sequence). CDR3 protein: CATTTGPSKETQYF. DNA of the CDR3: TGTGCCACAACAACGGGACCGAGTAAAGAGACCCAGTACTTC.